The clone carrying this TCR beta chain was detected a few times. Its antigen is not identified. The data are from a study of T cells after yellow fever vaccination. Study results and limitations: The study noted that FACS-sorted repertoires could contain abundant clonotypes contaminating from the bulk population. The CD4 and CD8 compartments had a small share of their clonotypes in common.

TCRdb reprocessed the 5' RACE reads via MiXCR and lists one record per CDR3 protein. Among a few hundred thousand distinct CDR3 sequences listed, around a tenth were seen once. The V and J ends lost 6 bases and 4 bases respectively, with 14 bases between them. CDR3 length: 14 residues. Germline lookup yields CDR1 MNHNS and CDR2 SASEGT. This specimen consisted of PBMCs, obtained on the day of the first yellow fever vaccination. This sequence was found in a man younger than 35 who received the YFV17D yellow fever vaccine. The V call is TRBV6-1, the J call TRBJ2-3; D possibly corresponds to TRBD1 (6 bases). The DNA for the CDR3 is TGTGCCAGCAGATCGAACAGGGCGGCAGATACGCAGTATTTT. Translating it yields CASRSNRAADTQYF.